A selection of T cell receptor beta chains follows, all from one sample in a study of T cells in Graves' hyperthyroidism and ophthalmopathy. TCRdb ran MiXCR on the multiplex PCR reads and lists one entry per CDR3 protein. The repertoire has 300,000 to 400,000 distinct CDR3 sequences, 14% of them found once; the top ten carry 9.5% to 12%. Sequencing was done on a sample of blood. Receptors originate from a woman aged 60-75 years with Graves' hyperthyroidism. CDR3s include the opening cysteine and the closing phenylalanine or tryptophan. Fields, in order: V gene, clone size, J gene, D gene, CDR3 DNA, CDR3 protein. D genes are given only for firm matches. Rows give clone size only sometimes, using once, few, many, or a class for an expanded clone.

V: TRBV7-3
size: many
J: TRBJ2-1
D: TRBD2
DNA: TGTGCCAGCAGCTTAGTGGGAGGGCCGAGTAATGAGCAGTTCTTC
CDR3: CASSLVGGPSNEQFF

V: TRBV2
size: many
J: TRBJ2-3
D: -
DNA: TGTGCCAGCAGTGAATTCACAGATACGCAGTATTTT
CDR3: CASSEFTDTQYF

V: TRBV11-3
size: -
J: TRBJ1-1
D: -
DNA: TGTGCCAGCAGCCGTCCCACCGGGGGGGGTTATGCCGGAGGGAACACTGAAGCTTTCTTT
CDR3: CASSRPTGGGYAGGNTEAFF

V: TRBV11-2
size: many
J: TRBJ2-3
D: TRBD2
DNA: TGTGCCAGCAGCTTAGTAGCGCTAGCGGGAGCTTCAGATACGCAGTATTTT
CDR3: CASSLVALAGASDTQYF

V: TRBV27
size: many
J: TRBJ2-1
D: -
DNA: TGTGCCAGCAGCCACTCTCTTAGTGATAGGGGCTCCTACAATGAGCAGTTCTTC
CDR3: CASSHSLSDRGSYNEQFF

V: TRBV18
size: many
J: TRBJ1-5
D: -
DNA: TGTGCCAGCTCACCACAGCAAAGCAATCAGCCCCAGCATTTT
CDR3: CASSPQQSNQPQHF

V: TRBV7-9
size: -
J: TRBJ1-5
D: -
DNA: TGTGCCAGCAGCTTGCTAGGAAGTGACCAGCATTTT
CDR3: CASSLLGSDQHF

V: TRBV27
size: many
J: TRBJ2-1
D: TRBD2
DNA: TGTGCCAGCAATCGACTAGCGGGAGGGCCTAATGAGCAGTTCTTC
CDR3: CASNRLAGGPNEQFF

V: TRBV7-9
size: many
J: TRBJ2-1
D: -
DNA: TGTGCCAGCAGCCTCCGGGGTTCACGACTAAACAATGAGCAGTTCTTC
CDR3: CASSLRGSRLNNEQFF

V: TRBV14
size: many
J: TRBJ2-3
D: -
DNA: TGTGCCAGCAGCCTACGCCCCCCAGATACGCAGTATTTT
CDR3: CASSLRPPDTQYF

V: TRBV19
size: many
J: TRBJ1-6
D: -
DNA: TGTGCCAGTAGTATGGGTCGACGGCCGAATTCACCCCTCCACTTT
CDR3: CASSMGRRPNSPLHF

V: TRBV7-9
size: many
J: TRBJ1-2
D: -
DNA: TGTGCCAGCAGCTTCGAGATGACCGGGGACTCAGGCTACACCTTC
CDR3: CASSFEMTGDSGYTF

V: TRBV4-2
size: -
J: TRBJ2-2
D: TRBD1
DNA: TGTGCCAGCAGCCAAGATCGGGGGACAGGGGACACCGGGGAGCTGTTTTTT
CDR3: CASSQDRGTGDTGELFF

V: TRBV29-1
size: -
J: TRBJ2-6
D: TRBD2
DNA: TGCAGCGTTGAAGTACGGGAGGGTGTCACTGGGGCCAACGTCCTGACTTTC
CDR3: CSVEVREGVTGANVLTF

V: TRBV15
size: many
J: TRBJ1-3
D: -
DNA: TGTGCCACCAGCAGAGTAGGCCCGCGGGGCGGCACCATATATTTT
CDR3: CATSRVGPRGGTIYF

V: TRBV15
size: many
J: TRBJ2-5
D: TRBD2
DNA: TGTGCCACCAGCCCCGGGACTAGCGGGATTAGGACCCAGTACTTC
CDR3: CATSPGTSGIRTQYF

V: TRBV5-1
size: -
J: TRBJ2-1
D: TRBD1
DNA: TGCGCCAGCAGCTTGGGACAGGGGTCTACTGATGAGCAGTTCTTC
CDR3: CASSLGQGSTDEQFF

V: TRBV11-2
size: many
J: TRBJ1-1
D: -
DNA: TGTGCCAGCAGCGTAAGCACTGAAGCTTTCTTT
CDR3: CASSVSTEAFF

V: TRBV6-5
size: many
J: TRBJ2-1
D: -
DNA: TGTGCCAGCAGTTACTCCGGCGCCCGGGGTGTCTACAATGAGCAGTTCTTC
CDR3: CASSYSGARGVYNEQFF

V: TRBV7-8
size: few
J: TRBJ2-1
D: TRBD2
DNA: TGTGCCAGCAGCCCCCGAGGGGCGGGAGTCAACAATGAGCAGTTCTTC
CDR3: CASSPRGAGVNNEQFF

V: TRBV7-7
size: many
J: TRBJ2-5
D: -
DNA: TGTGCTAGCAGCTTAGCTAGAGAGGGGGTGGAAGAGACCCAGTACTTC
CDR3: CASSLAREGVEETQYF

V: TRBV27
size: many
J: TRBJ1-2
D: -
DNA: TGTGCCAGCAGTTTATCGGGACAAGGGAACTATGGCTACACCTTC
CDR3: CASSLSGQGNYGYTF

V: TRBV7-6
size: -
J: TRBJ2-1
D: TRBD2
DNA: TGTGCCAGCAGCTTATATTCGTCGGGGCCTAGCGGATACAATGAGCAGTTCTTC
CDR3: CASSLYSSGPSGYNEQFF

V: TRBV5-1
size: -
J: TRBJ2-2
D: TRBD1
DNA: TGCGCCAGTACTTCCGGGACAGGGGACACCGGGGAGCTGTTTTTT
CDR3: CASTSGTGDTGELFF

V: TRBV12-3/TRBV12-4
size: many
J: TRBJ2-1
D: -
DNA: TGTGCCAGCAGTTTAGAACGGGGCTTTGAGCAGTTCTTC
CDR3: CASSLERGFEQFF

V: TRBV12-3/TRBV12-4
size: many
J: TRBJ2-3
D: TRBD1
DNA: TGTGCCAGCAGTCCGCGGACAGGGGGAGGCACAGATACGCAGTATTTT
CDR3: CASSPRTGGGTDTQYF

V: TRBV6-1
size: -
J: TRBJ1-3
D: TRBD1
DNA: TGTGCCAGCAGCGTGGCAGGGGGCCTTGGAAACACCATATATTTT
CDR3: CASSVAGGLGNTIYF

V: TRBV11-3
size: many
J: TRBJ1-3
D: -
DNA: TGTGCCAGCAGCTTAGATCGAGGGACTGGAAACACCATATATTTT
CDR3: CASSLDRGTGNTIYF

V: TRBV5-6
size: few
J: TRBJ1-2
D: -
DNA: TGTGCCAGCAGCTTGTTTTTGCGGGGGATGGGTGGCTACACCTTC
CDR3: CASSLFLRGMGGYTF

V: TRBV5-1
size: many
J: TRBJ2-2
D: TRBD1
DNA: TGTGCCAGCAGCCCAGACAGGGTGGACACCGGGGAGCTGTTTTTT
CDR3: CASSPDRVDTGELFF

V: TRBV4-1
size: -
J: TRBJ1-1
D: -
DNA: TGCGCCAGCAGCCAAGTCCCAGGGACTGCTGAAGCTTTCTTT
CDR3: CASSQVPGTAEAFF

V: TRBV29-1
size: few
J: TRBJ2-7
D: -
DNA: TGCAGCGTTGAGCGGGCCCCCTACGAGCAGTACTTC
CDR3: CSVERAPYEQYF

V: TRBV20-1
size: many
J: TRBJ2-1
D: -
DNA: TGCAGTGCTAGAGCCGGACAGCGTGAAAATGAGCAGTTCTTC
CDR3: CSARAGQRENEQFF

V: TRBV6-1
size: many
J: TRBJ1-1
D: -
DNA: TGTGCCAGCGACCTGCGGCAAGGCACTGAAGCTTTCTTT
CDR3: CASDLRQGTEAFF

V: TRBV12-5
size: many
J: TRBJ2-7
D: -
DNA: TGTGCTAGTGGACGTGACACCCACTCCTACGAGCAGTACTTC
CDR3: CASGRDTHSYEQYF

V: TRBV7-2
size: -
J: TRBJ2-2
D: -
DNA: TGTGCCAGCAGCTGGGGTAGCTACACCGGGGAGCTGTTTTTT
CDR3: CASSWGSYTGELFF

V: TRBV6-6
size: -
J: TRBJ2-1
D: -
DNA: TGTGCCAGCAGTTACGCCCATCCCCATGAGCAGTTCTTC
CDR3: CASSYAHPHEQFF

V: TRBV9
size: -
J: TRBJ1-1
D: -
DNA: TGTGCCATCGCGGGACAAGCGAACACTGAAGCTTTCTTT
CDR3: CAIAGQANTEAFF

V: TRBV20-1
size: many
J: TRBJ2-3
D: TRBD1
DNA: TGCAGTGCTGAACCCGGGACAGGGGCTTACACAGATACGCAGTATTTT
CDR3: CSAEPGTGAYTDTQYF

V: TRBV6-1
size: few
J: TRBJ2-2
D: -
DNA: TGTGCCAGCAGGATGTGGAAGGCGGCCGGGGAGCTGTTTTTT
CDR3: CASRMWKAAGELFF

V: TRBV7-2
size: many
J: TRBJ1-1
D: TRBD1
DNA: TGTGCCAGCAGCTTTGGACAGGGAAGTGCTGAAGCTTTCTTT
CDR3: CASSFGQGSAEAFF

V: TRBV2
size: many
J: TRBJ2-7
D: TRBD1
DNA: TGTGCCATAAGGACAGGTACCTACGAGCAGTACTTC
CDR3: CAIRTGTYEQYF

V: TRBV10-1
size: -
J: TRBJ2-2
D: -
DNA: TGCGCCACCTCCCGGGACCCCGGGGGGGAGCTGTTTTTT
CDR3: CATSRDPGGELFF

V: TRBV12-5
size: few
J: TRBJ2-4
D: -
DNA: TGTGCTAGTGGCCCAGGAACCATTCAGTACTTC
CDR3: CASGPGTIQYF

V: TRBV3-1
size: many
J: TRBJ1-1
D: TRBD1
DNA: TGTGCCAGCAAATACAGGGGGAGTAACACTGGAGCTTTCTTT
CDR3: CASKYRGSNTGAFF

V: TRBV5-5
size: few
J: TRBJ2-4
D: TRBD2
DNA: TGTGCCAGCAGCTTCAATATAGCCGGACTAGCGGGAAGGTTGGCCATTCAGTACTTC
CDR3: CASSFNIAGLAGRLAIQYF

V: TRBV5-1
size: many
J: TRBJ2-1
D: TRBD2
DNA: TGCGCCAGCAGCTTGGGTGTGACGGGGGGGGATGAGCAGTTCTTC
CDR3: CASSLGVTGGDEQFF

V: TRBV24-1
size: -
J: TRBJ2-3
D: -
DNA: TGTGCCACCTCTGGGACTCTACATGCCCCAGATACGCAGTATTTT
CDR3: CATSGTLHAPDTQYF

V: TRBV11-3
size: few
J: TRBJ2-3
D: -
DNA: TGTGCCAGCAGCTTAGGTGCCAGGGTTGCAGATACGCAGTATTTT
CDR3: CASSLGARVADTQYF

V: TRBV7-9
size: many
J: TRBJ2-3
D: -
DNA: TGTGCCAGCAGCACCCCGGGGGAGCACACAGATACGCAGTATTTT
CDR3: CASSTPGEHTDTQYF

V: TRBV12-3/TRBV12-4
size: many
J: TRBJ2-7
D: TRBD1
DNA: TGTGCCAGCAGCCCGACAGGGGGGGAATACGAGCAGTACTTC
CDR3: CASSPTGGEYEQYF

V: TRBV6-1
size: once
J: TRBJ1-3
D: -
DNA: TGTGCCAGCAGTGTGAAGACTGGAAACACCATATATTTT
CDR3: CASSVKTGNTIYF

V: TRBV18
size: -
J: TRBJ1-5
D: TRBD1
DNA: TGTGCCAGCTCACCCTACGGGACAGGGGGATATGTTAATCAGCCCCAGCATTTT
CDR3: CASSPYGTGGYVNQPQHF

V: TRBV18
size: many
J: TRBJ2-2
D: -
DNA: TGTGCCAGCTCACCACCGACCGGGGAGCTGTTTTTT
CDR3: CASSPPTGELFF